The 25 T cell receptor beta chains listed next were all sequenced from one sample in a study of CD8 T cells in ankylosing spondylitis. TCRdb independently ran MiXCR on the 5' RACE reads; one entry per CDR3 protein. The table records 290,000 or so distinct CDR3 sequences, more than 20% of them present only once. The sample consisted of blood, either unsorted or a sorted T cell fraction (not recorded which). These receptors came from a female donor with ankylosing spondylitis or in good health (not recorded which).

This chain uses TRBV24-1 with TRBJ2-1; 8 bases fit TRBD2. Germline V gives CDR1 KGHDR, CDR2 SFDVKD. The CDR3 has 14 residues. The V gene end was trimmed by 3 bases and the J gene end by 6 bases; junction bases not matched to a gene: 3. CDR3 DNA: TGTGCCACCAGTGATACCGGGACTAGCAATGAGCAGTTCTTC. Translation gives CATSDTGTSNEQFF.

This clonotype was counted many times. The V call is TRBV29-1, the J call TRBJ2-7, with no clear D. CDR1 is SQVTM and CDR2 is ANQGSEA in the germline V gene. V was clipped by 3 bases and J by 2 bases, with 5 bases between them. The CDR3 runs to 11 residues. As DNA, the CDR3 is TGCAGCGTTGACCCCACCTACGAGCAGTACTTC. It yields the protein CSVDPTYEQYF.

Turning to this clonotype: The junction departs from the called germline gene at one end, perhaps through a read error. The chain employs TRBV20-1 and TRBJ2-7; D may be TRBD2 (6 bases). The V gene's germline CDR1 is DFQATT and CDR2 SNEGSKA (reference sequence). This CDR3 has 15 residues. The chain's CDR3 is CCAPRGSGPSYEQYF. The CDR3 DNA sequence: TGCTGTGCCCCGCGAGGGAGCGGGCCATCCTACGAGCAGTACTTC.

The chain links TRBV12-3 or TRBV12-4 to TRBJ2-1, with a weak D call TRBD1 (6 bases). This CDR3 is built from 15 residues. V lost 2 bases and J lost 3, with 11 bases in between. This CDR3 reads CASSLSRGGYNEQFF. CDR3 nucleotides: TGTGCCAGCAGTTTAAGTAGAGGGGGCTACAATGAGCAGTTCTTC.

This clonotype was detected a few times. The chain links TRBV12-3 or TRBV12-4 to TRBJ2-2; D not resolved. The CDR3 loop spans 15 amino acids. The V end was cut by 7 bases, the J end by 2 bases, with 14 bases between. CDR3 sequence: CASKGKALNTGELFF. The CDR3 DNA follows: TGTGCCAGCAAGGGTAAAGCCCTAAACACCGGGGAGCTGTTTTTT.

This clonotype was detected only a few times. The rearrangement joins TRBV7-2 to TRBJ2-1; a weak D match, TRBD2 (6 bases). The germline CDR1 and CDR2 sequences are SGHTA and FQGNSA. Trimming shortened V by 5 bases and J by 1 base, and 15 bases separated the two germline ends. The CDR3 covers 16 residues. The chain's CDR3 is CASSPVSGASYNEQFF. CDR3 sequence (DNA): TGTGCCAGCAGCCCGGTGTCGGGAGCGTCCTACAATGAGCAGTTCTTC.

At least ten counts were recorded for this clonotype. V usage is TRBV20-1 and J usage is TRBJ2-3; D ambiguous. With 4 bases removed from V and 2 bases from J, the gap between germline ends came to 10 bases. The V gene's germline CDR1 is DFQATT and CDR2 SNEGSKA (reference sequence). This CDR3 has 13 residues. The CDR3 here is CSAIAILTDTQYF. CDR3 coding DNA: TGCAGTGCTATCGCAATCCTCACAGATACGCAGTATTTT.

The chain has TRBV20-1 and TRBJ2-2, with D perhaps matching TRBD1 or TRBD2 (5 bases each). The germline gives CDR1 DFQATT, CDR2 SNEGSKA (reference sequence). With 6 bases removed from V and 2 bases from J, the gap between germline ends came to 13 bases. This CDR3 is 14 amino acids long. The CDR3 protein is CSAGAPANTGELFF. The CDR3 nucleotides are TGCAGTGCCGGGGCCCCCGCAAACACCGGGGAGCTGTTTTTT.

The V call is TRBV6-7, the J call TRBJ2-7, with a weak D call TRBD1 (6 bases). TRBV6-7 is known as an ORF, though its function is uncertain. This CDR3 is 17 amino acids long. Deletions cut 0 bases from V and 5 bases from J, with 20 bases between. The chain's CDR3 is CASSYSKGEPPGDEQYF. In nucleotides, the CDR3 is TGTGCCAGCAGTTACTCGAAGGGGGAGCCCCCCGGGGACGAGCAGTACTTC.

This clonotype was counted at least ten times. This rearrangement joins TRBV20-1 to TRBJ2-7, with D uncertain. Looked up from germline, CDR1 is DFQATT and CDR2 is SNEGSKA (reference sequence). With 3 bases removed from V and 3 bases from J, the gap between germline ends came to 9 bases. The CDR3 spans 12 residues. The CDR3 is CSASGRFYEQYF. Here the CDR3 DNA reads TGCAGTGCTAGTGGGCGGTTCTACGAGCAGTACTTC.

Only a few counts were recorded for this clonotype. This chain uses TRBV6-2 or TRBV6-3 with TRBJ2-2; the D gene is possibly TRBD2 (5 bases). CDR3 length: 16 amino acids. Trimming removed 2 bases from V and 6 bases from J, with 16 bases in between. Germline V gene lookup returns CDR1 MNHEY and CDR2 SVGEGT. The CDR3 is CASSYPGMIAAGELFF. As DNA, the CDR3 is TGTGCCAGCAGTTACCCGGGGATGATTGCGGCCGGGGAGCTGTTTTTT.

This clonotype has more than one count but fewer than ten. CDR3 in DNA: TGTGCCAGCAGTTTGGACCCTTACCCGCGGAATGAGCAGTTCTTC. Amino acid sequence: CASSLDPYPRNEQFF. The rearrangement uses TRBV12-3 or TRBV12-4 and TRBJ2-1; D unresolved. This CDR3 contains 15 residues. Deletions cut 3 bases from V and 7 bases from J, with 16 bases between.

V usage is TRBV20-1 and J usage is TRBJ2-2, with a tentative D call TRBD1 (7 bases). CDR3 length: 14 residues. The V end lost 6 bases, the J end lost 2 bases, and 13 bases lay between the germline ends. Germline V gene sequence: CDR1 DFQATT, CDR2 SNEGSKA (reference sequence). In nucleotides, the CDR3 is TGCAGTGCGGAGGGACAGATAAACACCGGGGAGCTGTTTTTT. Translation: CSAEGQINTGELFF.

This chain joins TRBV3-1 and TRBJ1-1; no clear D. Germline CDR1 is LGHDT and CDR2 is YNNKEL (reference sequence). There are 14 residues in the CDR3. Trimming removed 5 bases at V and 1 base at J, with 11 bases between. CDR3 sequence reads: CASSYNAPNTEAFF. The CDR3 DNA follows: TGTGCCAGCAGCTATAATGCCCCGAACACTGAAGCTTTCTTT. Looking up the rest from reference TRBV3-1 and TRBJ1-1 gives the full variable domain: DTAVSQTPKYLVTQMGNDKSIKCEQNLGHDTMYWYKQDSKKFLKIMFSYNNKELIINETVPNRFSPKSPDKAHLNLHINSLELGDSAVYFCASSYNAPNTEAFFGQGTRLTVV.

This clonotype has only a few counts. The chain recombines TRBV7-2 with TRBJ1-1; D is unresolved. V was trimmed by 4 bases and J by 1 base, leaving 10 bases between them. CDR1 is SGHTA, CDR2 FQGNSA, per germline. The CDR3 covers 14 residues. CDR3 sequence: CASSSRRQNTEAFF. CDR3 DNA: TGTGCCAGCAGCTCCAGACGGCAGAACACTGAAGCTTTCTTT.

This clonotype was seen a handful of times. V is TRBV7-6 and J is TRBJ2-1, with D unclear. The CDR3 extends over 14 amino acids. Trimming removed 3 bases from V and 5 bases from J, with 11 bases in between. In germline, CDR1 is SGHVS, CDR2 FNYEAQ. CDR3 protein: CASSFGVRDNEQFF. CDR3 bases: TGTGCCAGCAGCTTTGGGGTTCGGGACAATGAGCAGTTCTTC.

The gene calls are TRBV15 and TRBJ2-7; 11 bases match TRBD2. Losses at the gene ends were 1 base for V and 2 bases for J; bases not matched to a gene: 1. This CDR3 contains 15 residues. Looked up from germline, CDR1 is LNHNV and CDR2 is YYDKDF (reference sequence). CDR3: CATSRGLAGTYEQYF. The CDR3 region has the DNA TGTGCCACCAGCAGAGGACTAGCGGGAACCTACGAGCAGTACTTC.

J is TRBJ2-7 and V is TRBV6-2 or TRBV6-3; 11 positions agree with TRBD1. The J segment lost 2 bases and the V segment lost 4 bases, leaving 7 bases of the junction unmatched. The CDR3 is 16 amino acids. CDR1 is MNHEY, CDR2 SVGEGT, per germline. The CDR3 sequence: CASSSITGQGAYEQYF. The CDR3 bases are TGTGCCAGCAGTTCGATTACGGGACAGGGGGCCTACGAGCAGTACTTC.

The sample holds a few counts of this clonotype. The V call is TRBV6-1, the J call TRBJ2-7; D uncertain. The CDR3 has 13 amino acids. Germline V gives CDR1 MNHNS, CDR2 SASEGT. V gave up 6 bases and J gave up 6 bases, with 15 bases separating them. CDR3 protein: CASSEIPFSEQYF. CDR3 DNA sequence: TGTGCCAGCAGCGAGATCCCTTTCAGCGAGCAGTACTTC.

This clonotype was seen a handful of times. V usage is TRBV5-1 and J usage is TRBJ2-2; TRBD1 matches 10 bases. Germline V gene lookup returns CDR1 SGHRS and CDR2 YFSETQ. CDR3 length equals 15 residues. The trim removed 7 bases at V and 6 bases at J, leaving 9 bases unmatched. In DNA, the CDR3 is TGCGCCAGCGGCCCGACAGGGGGCTCGGCCGGGGAGCTGTTTTTT. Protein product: CASGPTGGSAGELFF.

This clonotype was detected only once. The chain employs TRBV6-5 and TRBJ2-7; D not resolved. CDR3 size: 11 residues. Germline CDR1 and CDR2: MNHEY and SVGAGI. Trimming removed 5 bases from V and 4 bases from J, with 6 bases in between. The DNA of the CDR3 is TGTGCCAGCAGTAACCAATACGAGCAGTACTTC. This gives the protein CASSNQYEQYF.

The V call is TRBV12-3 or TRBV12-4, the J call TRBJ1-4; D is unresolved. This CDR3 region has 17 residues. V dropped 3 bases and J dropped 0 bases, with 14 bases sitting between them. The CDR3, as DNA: TGTGCCAGCAGTTTCGCGGGAATCGCCGCAACTAATGAAAAACTGTTTTTT. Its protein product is CASSFAGIAATNEKLFF.

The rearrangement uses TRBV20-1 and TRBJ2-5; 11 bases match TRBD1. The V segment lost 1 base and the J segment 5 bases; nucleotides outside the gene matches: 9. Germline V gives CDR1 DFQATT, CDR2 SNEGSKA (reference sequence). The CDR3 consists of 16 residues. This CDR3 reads CSARAYGTGGRETQYF. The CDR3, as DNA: TGCAGTGCTAGAGCCTACGGGACAGGGGGGCGGGAGACCCAGTACTTC.

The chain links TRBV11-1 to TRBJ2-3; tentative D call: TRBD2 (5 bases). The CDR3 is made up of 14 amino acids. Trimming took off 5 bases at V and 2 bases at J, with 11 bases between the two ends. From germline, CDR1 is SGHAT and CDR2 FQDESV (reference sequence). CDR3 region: CASSQRFSTDTQYF. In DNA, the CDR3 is TGTGCCAGCAGCCAGCGGTTCTCCACAGATACGCAGTATTTT.

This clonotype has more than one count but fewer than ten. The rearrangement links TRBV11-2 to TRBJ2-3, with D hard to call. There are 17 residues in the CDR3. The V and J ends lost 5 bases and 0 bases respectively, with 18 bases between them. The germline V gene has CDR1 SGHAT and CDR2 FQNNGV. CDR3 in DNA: TGTGCCAGCAGCCAAAGAACTGGGTCATCTAGCACAGATACGCAGTATTTT. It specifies CASSQRTGSSSTDTQYF.